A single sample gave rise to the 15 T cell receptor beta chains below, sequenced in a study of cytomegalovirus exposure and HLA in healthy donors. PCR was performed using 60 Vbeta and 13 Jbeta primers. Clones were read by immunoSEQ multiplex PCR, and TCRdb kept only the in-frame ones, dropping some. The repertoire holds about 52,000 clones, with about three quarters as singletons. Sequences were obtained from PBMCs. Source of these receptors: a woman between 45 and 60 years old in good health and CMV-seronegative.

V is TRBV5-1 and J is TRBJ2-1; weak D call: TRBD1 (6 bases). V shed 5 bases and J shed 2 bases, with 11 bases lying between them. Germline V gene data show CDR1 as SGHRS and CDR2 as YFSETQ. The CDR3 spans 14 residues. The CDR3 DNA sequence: TGCGCCAGCAGGACAGGAGAAGCCTACAATGAGCAGTTCTTC. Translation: CASRTGEAYNEQFF. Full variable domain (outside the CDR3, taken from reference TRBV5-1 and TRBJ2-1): KAGVTQTPRYLIKTRGQQVTLSCSPISGHRSVSWYQQTPGQGLQFLFEYFSETQRNKGNFPGRFSGRQFSNSRSEMNVSTLELGDSALYLCASRTGEAYNEQFFGPGTRLTVL.

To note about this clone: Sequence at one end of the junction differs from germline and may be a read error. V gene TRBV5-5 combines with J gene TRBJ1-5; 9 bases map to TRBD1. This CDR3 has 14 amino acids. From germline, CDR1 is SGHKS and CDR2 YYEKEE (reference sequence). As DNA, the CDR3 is TGTGCCAGCAGTTTGGGACAGGGAAGTCAGCCCCAGCATTTT. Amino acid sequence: CASSLGQGSQPQHF.

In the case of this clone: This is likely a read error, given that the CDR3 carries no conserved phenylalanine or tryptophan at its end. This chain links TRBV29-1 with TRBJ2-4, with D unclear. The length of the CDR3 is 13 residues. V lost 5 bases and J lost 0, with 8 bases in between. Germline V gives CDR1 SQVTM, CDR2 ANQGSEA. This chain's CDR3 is CSVIGLAKNIQYV. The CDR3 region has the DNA TGCAGCGTTATCGGCCTAGCCAAAAACATTCAGTACGTC.

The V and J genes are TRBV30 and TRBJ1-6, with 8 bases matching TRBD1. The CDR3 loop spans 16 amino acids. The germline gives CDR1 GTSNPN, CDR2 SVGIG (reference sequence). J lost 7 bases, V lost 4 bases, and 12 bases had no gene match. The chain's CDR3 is CAWTPGVGQGNSPLHF. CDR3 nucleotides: TGTGCCTGGACCCCGGGGGTCGGACAGGGAAATTCACCCCTCCACTTT.

This chain's CDR3 is CASSPGSSYNEQFF. The CDR3 DNA sequence: TGTGCCAGCAGCCCCGGGAGCTCCTACAATGAGCAGTTCTTC. This sequence joins TRBV14 and TRBJ2-1, with D possibly being TRBD2 (6 bases). The germline gives CDR1 SGHDN, CDR2 FVKESK. The CDR3 loop spans 14 amino acids. Trimming cost V 4 bases and J 0 bases, with 7 bases left between them.

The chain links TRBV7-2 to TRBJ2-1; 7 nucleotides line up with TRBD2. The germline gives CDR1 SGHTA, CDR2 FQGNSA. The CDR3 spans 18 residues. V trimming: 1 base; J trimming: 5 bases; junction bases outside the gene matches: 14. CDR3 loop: CASSLDPPSSGGNNEQFF. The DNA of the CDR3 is TGTGCCAGCAGCTTAGATCCCCCCTCCTCCGGGGGGAACAATGAGCAGTTCTTC.

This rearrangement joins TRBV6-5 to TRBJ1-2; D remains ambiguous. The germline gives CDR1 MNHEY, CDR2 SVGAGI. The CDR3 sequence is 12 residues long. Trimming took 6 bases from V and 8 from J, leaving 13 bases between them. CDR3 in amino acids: CASSPEGVGYTF. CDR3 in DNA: TGTGCCAGCAGCCCAGAGGGAGTGGGCTACACCTTC.

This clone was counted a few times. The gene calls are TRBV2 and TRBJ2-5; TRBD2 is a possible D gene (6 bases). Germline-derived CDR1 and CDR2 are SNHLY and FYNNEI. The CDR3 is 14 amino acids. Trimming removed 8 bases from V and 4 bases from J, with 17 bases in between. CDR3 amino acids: CASWGTGVGETQYF. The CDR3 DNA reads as TGTGCCAGCTGGGGGACGGGGGTGGGAGAGACCCAGTACTTC.

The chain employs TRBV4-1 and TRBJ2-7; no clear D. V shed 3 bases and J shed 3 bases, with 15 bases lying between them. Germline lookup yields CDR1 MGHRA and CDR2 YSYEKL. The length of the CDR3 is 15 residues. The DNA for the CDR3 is TGCGCCAGCAGCCAGCACTCCTTCTTAGTCTACGAGCAGTACTTC. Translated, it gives CASSQHSFLVYEQYF.

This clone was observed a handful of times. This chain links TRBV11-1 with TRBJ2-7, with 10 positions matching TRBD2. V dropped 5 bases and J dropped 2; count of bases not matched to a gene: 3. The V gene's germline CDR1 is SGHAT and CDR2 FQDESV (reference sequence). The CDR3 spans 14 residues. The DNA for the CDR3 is TGTGCCAGCAGCGTAAGCGGGGGGGCCTACGAGCAGTACTTC. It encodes CASSVSGGAYEQYF.

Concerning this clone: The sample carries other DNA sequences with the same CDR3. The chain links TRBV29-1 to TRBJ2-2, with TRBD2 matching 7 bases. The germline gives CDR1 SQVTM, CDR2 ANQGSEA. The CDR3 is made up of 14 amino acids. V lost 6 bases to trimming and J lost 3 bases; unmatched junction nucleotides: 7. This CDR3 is CSVSLAGDTGELFF. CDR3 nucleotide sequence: TGCAGCGTCAGTCTGGCGGGGGACACCGGGGAGCTGTTTTTT.

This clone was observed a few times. The CDR3 sequence is CASSPGGRDRTNTEAFF. CDR3 sequence (DNA): TGTGCCAGCAGCCCGGGGGGTCGCGACAGGACGAACACTGAAGCTTTCTTT. V gene TRBV11-1 combines with J gene TRBJ1-1; tentatively, D is TRBD1 (6 bases). CDR1 SGHAT and CDR2 FQDESV come from the germline V gene (reference sequence). Trimming pared 5 bases from V and 1 base from J, leaving 20 bases between. The length of the CDR3 is 17 residues.

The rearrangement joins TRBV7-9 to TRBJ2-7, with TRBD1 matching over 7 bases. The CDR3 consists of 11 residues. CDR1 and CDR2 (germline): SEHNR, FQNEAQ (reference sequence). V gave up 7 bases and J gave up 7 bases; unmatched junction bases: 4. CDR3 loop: CASNRGQEQYF. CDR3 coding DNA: TGTGCCAGCAATAGGGGGCAGGAGCAGTACTTC.

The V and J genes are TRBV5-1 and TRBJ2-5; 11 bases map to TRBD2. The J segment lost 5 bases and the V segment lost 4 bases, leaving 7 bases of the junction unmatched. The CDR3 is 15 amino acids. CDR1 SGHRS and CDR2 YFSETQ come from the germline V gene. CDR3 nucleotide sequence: TGCGCCAGCAGCGGGCCCCCTAGCGGGAGGGAGACCCAGTACTTC. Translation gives CASSGPPSGRETQYF.

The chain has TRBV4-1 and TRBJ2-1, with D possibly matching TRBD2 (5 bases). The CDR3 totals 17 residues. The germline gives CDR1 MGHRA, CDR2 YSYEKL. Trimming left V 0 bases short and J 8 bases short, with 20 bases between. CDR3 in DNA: TGCGCCAGCAGCCAAGAGGAGAGCGGTCGGAGGCCACATGAGCAGTTCTTC. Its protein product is CASSQEESGRRPHEQFF.